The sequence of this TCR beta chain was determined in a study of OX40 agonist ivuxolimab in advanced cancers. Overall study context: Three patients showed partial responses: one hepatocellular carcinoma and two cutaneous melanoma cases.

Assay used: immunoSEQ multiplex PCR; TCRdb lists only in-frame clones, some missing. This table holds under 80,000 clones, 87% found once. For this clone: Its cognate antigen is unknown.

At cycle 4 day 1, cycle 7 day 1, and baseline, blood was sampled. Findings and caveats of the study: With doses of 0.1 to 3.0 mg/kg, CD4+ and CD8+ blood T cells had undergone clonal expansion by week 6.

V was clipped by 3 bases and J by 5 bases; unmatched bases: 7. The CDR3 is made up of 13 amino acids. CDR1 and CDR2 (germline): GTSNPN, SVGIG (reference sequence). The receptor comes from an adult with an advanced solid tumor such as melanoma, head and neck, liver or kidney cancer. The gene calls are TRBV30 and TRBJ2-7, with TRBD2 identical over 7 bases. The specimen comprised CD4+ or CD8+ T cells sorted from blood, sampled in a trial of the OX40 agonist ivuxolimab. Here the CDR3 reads CAWRRGGPDEQYF. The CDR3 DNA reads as TGTGCCTGGAGAAGGGGAGGGCCCGACGAGCAGTACTTC.